Listed below are T cell receptor beta chains from one sample, sequenced in a study of blood T cell repertoires in COVID-19. The method was immunoSEQ multiplex PCR; TCRdb's version includes in-frame clones alone and lacks a portion of them. This sample yields tens of thousands of clones, of which 65% to 90% are seen a single time; roughly two fifths belongs to the top ten. Sequencing input: peripheral blood. All receptors come from a man aged 80 or over with acute or convalescent COVID-19. CDR3s include the opening cysteine and the closing phenylalanine or tryptophan. A D gene is named only where the DNA matches it firmly. Clone size is not always given. Where it is, it says once, few, many or a class for expanded clones.

cdr3_aa	cdr3_nt	clone_size	v_call	d_call	j_call
CASSPNRPGLAGAHNEQFF	TGTGCCAGCTCACCAAATCGTCCGGGACTAGCGGGGGCCCACAATGAGCAGTTCTTC	.	TRBV18	TRBD2	TRBJ2-1
CATHRDSSTDTQYF	TGTGCCACGCACAGGGATTCTAGCACAGATACGCAGTATTTT	few	TRBV19	.	TRBJ2-3
CASSPTGLGNQPQHF	TGCGCCAGCAGCCCTACAGGGCTGGGAAATCAGCCCCAGCATTTT	once	TRBV5-1	.	TRBJ1-5
CASSISTAQNQPQHF	TGTGCCAGTAGTATATCGACAGCCCAAAATCAGCCCCAGCATTTT	.	TRBV19	.	TRBJ1-5
CSASPGRGSTDTQYF	TGCAGTGCTAGTCCCGGGAGGGGGAGCACAGATACGCAGTATTTT	.	TRBV20-1	TRBD2	TRBJ2-3
CASSLNQDNEQFF	TGTGCCAGCAGCTTAAATCAGGACAATGAGCAGTTCTTC	.	TRBV7-7	.	TRBJ2-1
CASSLSDARVHEQYF	TGTGCCAGCAGTCTTTCAGACGCCAGGGTCCACGAGCAGTACTTC	.	TRBV6-5	.	TRBJ2-7
CASSPGRDSYNEQFF	TGTGCCAGCTCACCAGGGCGGGACTCCTACAATGAGCAGTTCTTC	.	TRBV18	.	TRBJ2-1
CASNREAGNYGYTF	TGTGCCAGCAATCGCGAGGCCGGGAACTATGGCTACACCTTC	.	TRBV28	.	TRBJ1-2
CASSFTHRGGYGYTF	TGTGCCAGCAGCTTCACCCACAGGGGTGGCTATGGCTACACCTTC	once	TRBV5-4	TRBD1	TRBJ1-2
CSVADGNQPQHF	TGCAGCGTAGCGGACGGGAATCAGCCCCAGCATTTT	.	TRBV29-1	.	TRBJ1-5
CASSYSTSSVGTGELFF	TGTGCCAGCAGTTACTCGACCTCTAGCGTCGGCACCGGGGAGCTGTTTTTT	.	TRBV6-2/TRBV6-3	.	TRBJ2-2
CASRFRSGTSGPGELFF	TGTGCCAGCCGCTTCCGCTCCGGGACTAGCGGGCCCGGGGAGCTGTTTTTT	.	TRBV7-2	TRBD2	TRBJ2-2
CASSGVSGTLDEQFF	TGTGCCAGCAGTGGAGTTAGCGGGACCTTGGATGAGCAGTTCTTC	.	TRBV2	TRBD2	TRBJ2-1
CASSQAFDGSNRPQHF	TGTGCCAGCAGCCAAGCATTTGACGGGAGCAATCGGCCCCAGCATTTT	.	TRBV3-1/TRBV3-2	.	TRBJ1-5
CAWTRSGRDTQYF	TGTGCCTGGACCCGCAGCGGGAGAGATACGCAGTATTTT	.	TRBV30	TRBD2	TRBJ2-3
CASSHGQTEQFF	TGTGCCAGCAGCCACGGACAGACTGAGCAGTTCTTC	few	TRBV7-9	.	TRBJ2-1
CASSRGQNYGYTF	TGTGCCAGCAGCCGGGGACAGAACTATGGCTACACCTTC	.	TRBV28	TRBD1	TRBJ1-2
CASSQVGANPNQPQHF	TGTGCCAGCAGCCAAGTAGGGGCAAACCCCAATCAGCCCCAGCATTTT	.	TRBV4-2	.	TRBJ1-5
CAISDLGGGKGYGYTF	TGTGCCATCAGTGACCTCGGGGGAGGGAAAGGGTATGGCTACACCTTC	.	TRBV10-3	.	TRBJ1-2
CASSFGDRGLKPQHF	TGTGCCAGCAGCTTCGGGGACAGGGGGCTAAAGCCCCAGCATTTT	few	TRBV7-2	TRBD1	TRBJ1-5
CASSLARVGSEKLFF	TGTGCCAGCAGCTTAGCCAGGGTTGGTAGTGAAAAACTGTTTTTT	.	TRBV11-2	.	TRBJ1-4
CASSQDRRTGWNEKLFF	TGCGCCAGCAGCCAAGATAGGAGGACAGGGTGGAATGAAAAACTGTTTTTT	few	TRBV4-1	TRBD1	TRBJ1-4